This T cell receptor beta chain stems from a study of molecular identifiers for immune sequencing clone quantification (dated 2018 in TCRdb). Background for the entire study: For a replicate experiment, RNA from approximately 20,000 or 100,000 naive CD8 T cells was divided into five aliquots, and four of the five aliquots were sequenced. This methods study used CD8 T cells to benchmark TCR RNA copy counting and molecular-identifier clustering-based TCR repertoire sequencing (MIDCIRS). General study outcomes and caveats: Even against a background of some 920,000 naive CD8 T cells, spiked-in Jurkat TCR RNA amounting to a single cell's worth was reported to be detectable. In CMV-specific effector cells, clones with more than 20 RNA copies contained over 98% of molecules, whereas in naive cells such clones contained under 1% of molecules. Naive libraries contained spiked-in Jurkat TCR RNA (around ten copies' worth), which is not part of the donor repertoire. When barcode sub-clustering was left out, chimeric consensus sequences inflated TCR diversity, with chimeras reaching as high as 47%. Modeling indicated 2.5 to 3 TCR RNA copies recovered per cell, compared with about 9.7 by digital PCR, which implies a capture efficiency of around 30%. Highly expanded clone sizes could be underestimated if identical TCR molecules share a barcode.

Libraries of naive CD8 T cells were built from anywhere between about 20,000 and 1,000,000 sorted cells, with 10%, 30% or 50% of the purified RNA used. Naive CD8 T cells were FACS-sorted as CD8+CD4-CCR7+CD45RA+ on a BD FACSAria II into RLT Plus buffer. To test detection sensitivity, Jurkat RNA equivalent to roughly nine TCR copies was spiked into samples of about 20,000-1,100,000 naive CD8 T cells. Enrichment of CD8 T cells was done with RosetteSep CD8+ T Cell Enrichment Cocktail plus Ficoll-Paque, and ACK red cell lysis came afterward. The junction shows trimming of 0 bases on V and 7 bases on J, plus 20 bases between the germline ends. Measured from the cysteine to the phenylalanine, the CDR3 is 17 residues long. Kept here is only the CDR3 DNA, which spans 51 bases and is read in frame from base 1. CDR1 is given as SGHRS and CDR2 as YFSETQ, both from the germline V gene. Details on this clonotype: What antigen it recognizes has not been identified. Qualities for individual bases were not recorded, and no much larger clone is one base off.

Preparation of the library involved PCR. For sequencing, an Illumina HiSeq 4000 was employed. Bulk TCR libraries were prepared as previously described, using TCR primers listed in Table S5. Purification of total RNA was performed with the Qiagen AllPrep DNA/RNA kit. Reads from multiple sequencing runs of the same library were pooled before analysis. For the original study's pipeline: Reads were retained only if the reads had an exact TCR constant sequence, and the retained reads were trimmed to 150 nt and grouped according to their 12-nt molecular barcodes. Reads within each barcode group were sub-clustered using a 15% Levenshtein threshold, and quality-weighted consensus sequences were constructed for each RNA molecule. Non-functional sequences were removed, as were lower-count sequences one edit away from another. Based on fitting two negative binomial distributions, any barcode sub-cluster with under 20% of the maximum read count was discarded. Clones were called with MiXCR by TCRdb after fastp trimmed the public reads at Q25, and only in-frame beta chains were retained. Merged by CDR3 protein, the rows form single entries marked with the most common genes and DNA. None of the V and J calls come from the authors' own analysis; TCRdb made them. Counted in this sample were about 35,000 distinct CDR3 sequences; about 18% of them appeared once. The ten largest make up less than 1.2% of the sample.

This receptor was identified in a human donor in good health. Some libraries in this study had Jurkat cell RNA spiked in. Sequencing was performed on naive CD8+ T cells from blood, with Jurkat cell RNA spiked in. The cell subset or site label of this sample denotes: FACS-sorted CD8+CD4-CCR7+CD45RA+ naive T cells. The receptor chain draws on TRBV5-1 and TRBJ2-1; 6 matching bases give a weak D call of TRBD1. The sequenced DNA is TGCGCCAGCAGCTTGGATCTTGTAACAGGGATAATAAATGAGCAGTTCTTC. It codes for CASSLDLVTGIINEQFF.